This T cell receptor (beta chain) is drawn from a study of monozygotic twins with cystic fibrosis (dated by TCRdb to the early 2020s). For the wider study: Barcoded libraries were made from around 3.2 micrograms of fragmented DNA using approximately 14 PCR cycles. On the day of blood sampling, twins were ranked among under 1,100 cohort participants for weight-for-height and for FEVPerc (FEV1 disease centile). TCR beta repertoires were compared within and between 16 monozygotic twin pairs with cystic fibrosis so that genetic influence on V and J gene usage could be assessed. Data for three of the twin pairs had been reported earlier in a different context. The cohort included ten female and six male twin pairs, mostly children and adolescents, aged 2.0 to 36.4 years with a median of roughly 9.1 years. The paper's findings and limits, for the study overall: Significantly higher nucleotide-identical clonotype sharing was observed within monozygotic CF twin pairs than between unrelated CF individuals (P = 0.000026, Mann-Whitney). The greatest similarity to the co-twin was observed for V gene usage in 13 of 16 pairs and for J usage in 8 of 16 pairs, which suggested genetic constraints. The cohort was small, and the number of shared CDR3s showed no association with age, concordance or disease severity. Simpson clonality was generally low (median around 0.0095), suggesting a naive-dominated repertoire, with higher clonality in the most severely affected patients.

The twin pairs came from the European Cystic Fibrosis Twin and Sibling Study Cohort, a cohort that recruited patients from 150 to 200 CF clinics across 14 European countries. Both zygosity and CFTR genotype were checked in-house, and zygosity was tested with multiplex PCR across nine short tandem repeat loci. Peripheral blood was taken from each twin, and clinical parameters were recorded on the day of blood sampling. Genomic DNA was isolated from peripheral blood cells with phenol/chloroform and kept in TE buffer at 4 degrees C. Following the manufacturer's instructions, TCR beta CDR3 regions were amplified by multiplex PCR with the immunoSEQ immune profiling system. An Illumina NextSeq system was used to carry out the sequencing. The original pipeline was this. The immunoSEQ Analyzer platform handled processing of the sequence data, and clonality was calculated by taking the square root of Simpson's index of productive rearrangements. Similarity in V and J usage was quantified by Jensen-Shannon distance, and CDR3 generation probabilities were calculated with OLGA. Shared CDR3 sequences were searched in the immuneACCESS database (August 2020) and in VDJdb (December 2020). The table was pulled from immuneACCESS by TCRdb, which kept in-frame rearrangements only. Such tables lose some clones; where checked, under half of the loss comes from unresolved V genes, and the rest has no known cause. V, J and clone size reflect that table, while D and trimming were determined from the DNA. The sample table records approximately 20,000 clones; around 97% of these occur just once. Roughly 0.15% of the sample is taken by the ten largest.

Comments on this clone: Which antigen it targets is not known. Base qualities are not at hand, and no much larger clone is one base apart.

The CDR1 and CDR2 encoded by the germline V gene (reference sequence) are DFQATT and SNEGSKA. Deletion took 6 bases off V and 3 bases off J, with a span of 8 bases between the germline ends. The CDR3, cysteine through phenylalanine, is 11 amino acids long. Here the CDR3 DNA is all that survives: 33 bases in frame from base 1. Specimen: blood. The sequence links TRBV20-1 to TRBJ1-1, with no reliable assignment of the D segment. The TCR comes from a girl aged 5-17 years with cystic fibrosis. The nucleotide sequence is TGCAGTGCCTCACTGGACACTGAAGCTTTCTTT. The encoded protein is CSASLDTEAFF.